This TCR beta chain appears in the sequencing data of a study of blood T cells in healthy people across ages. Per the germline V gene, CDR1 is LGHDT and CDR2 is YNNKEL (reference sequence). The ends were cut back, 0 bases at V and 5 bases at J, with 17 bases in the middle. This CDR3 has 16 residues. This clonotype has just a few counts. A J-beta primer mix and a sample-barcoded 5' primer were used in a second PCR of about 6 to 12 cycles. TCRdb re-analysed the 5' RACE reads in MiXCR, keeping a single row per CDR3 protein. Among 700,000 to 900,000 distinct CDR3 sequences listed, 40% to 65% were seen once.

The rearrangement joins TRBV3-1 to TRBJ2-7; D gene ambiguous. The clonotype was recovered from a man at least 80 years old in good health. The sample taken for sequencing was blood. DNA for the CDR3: TGTGCCAGCAGCCAAGAAGGCAGGCGGCTTCCCAACGAGCAGTACTTC. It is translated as CASSQEGRRLPNEQYF.